This entry features one T cell receptor beta chain sequence. Germline-derived CDR1 and CDR2 are SQVTM and ANQGSEA. V dropped 7 bases and J dropped 5 bases, with 14 bases sitting between them. The length of the CDR3 is 12 residues. These data originate in a study of blood T cell repertoires in COVID-19. Whole-study context: Researchers got acute and convalescent COVID-19 samples from the United States, Italy and Spain. PBMCs, B-cell-depleted T cells, or T cells provided the cDNA or gDNA that made up the material.

Original processing methods: Amplification from reference gene primers served as the basis for estimated nucleated cell counts. The repertoire was sequenced with immunoSEQ multiplex PCR; TCRdb's copy has only in-frame clones and lacks some. V and J calls and clone size are copied from that table; D and trimming were computed from the DNA. The sample lists about 260,000 clones; approximately 84% were seen once. V is TRBV29-1 and J is TRBJ1-2; the D gene is possibly TRBD1 (6 bases). The source of this sequence is a woman over 75 with acute or convalescent COVID-19. Sample: peripheral blood. CDR3 sequence reads: CSARQERYGYTF. As DNA, the CDR3 is TGCAGCGCACGACAGGAGAGATATGGCTACACCTTC.